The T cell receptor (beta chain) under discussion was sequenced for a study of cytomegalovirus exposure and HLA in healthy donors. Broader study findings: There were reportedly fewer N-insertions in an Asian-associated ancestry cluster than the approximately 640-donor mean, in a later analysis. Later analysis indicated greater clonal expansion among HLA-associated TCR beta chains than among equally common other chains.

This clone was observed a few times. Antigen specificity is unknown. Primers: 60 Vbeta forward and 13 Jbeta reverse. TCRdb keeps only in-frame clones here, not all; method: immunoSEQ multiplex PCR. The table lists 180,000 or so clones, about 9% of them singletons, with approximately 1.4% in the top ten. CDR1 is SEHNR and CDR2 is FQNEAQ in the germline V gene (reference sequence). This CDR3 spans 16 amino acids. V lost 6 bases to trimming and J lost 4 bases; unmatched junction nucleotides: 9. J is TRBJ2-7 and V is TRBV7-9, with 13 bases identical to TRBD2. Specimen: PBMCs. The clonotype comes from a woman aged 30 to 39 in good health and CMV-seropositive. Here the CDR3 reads CASRPPGLAGVYEQYF. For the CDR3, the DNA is TGTGCCAGCAGACCTCCCGGACTAGCGGGAGTGTACGAGCAGTACTTC.